This is a list of T cell receptor beta chains from one sample in a study of cytomegalovirus exposure and HLA in healthy donors. The table came from immunoSEQ multiplex PCR; TCRdb's copy has only in-frame clones and leaves some out. Of approximately 200,000 clones listed, 90% to 95% are singletons. Sequencing was carried out using PBMCs. The receptors here all came from a woman aged 18-35 years in good health and CMV-seronegative. CDR3s include the opening cysteine and the closing phenylalanine or tryptophan. A D gene is named only where the DNA matches it firmly. Expanded clones are given a class, and other clones once, few, many or no size at all.

j_call: TRBJ2-1; clone_size: NA; d_call: NA; v_call: TRBV12-5; cdr3_nt: TGTGCTAGTTCGAGGGAAGGTGAGCAGTTCTTC; cdr3_aa: CASSREGEQFF
j_call: TRBJ1-1; clone_size: once; d_call: NA; v_call: TRBV10-3; cdr3_nt: TGTGCCATCAGTGGAGGTCGGGGCACTGAAGCTTTCTTT; cdr3_aa: CAISGGRGTEAFF
j_call: TRBJ1-1; clone_size: NA; d_call: NA; v_call: TRBV28; cdr3_nt: TGTGCCAGCAAGCCGGGTCAGAACACTGAAGCTTTCTTT; cdr3_aa: CASKPGQNTEAFF
j_call: TRBJ2-7; clone_size: NA; d_call: TRBD1; v_call: TRBV11-2; cdr3_nt: TGTGCCAGCAGCTTACGGGGACAGGGGTCCCCCTACGAGCAGTACTTC; cdr3_aa: CASSLRGQGSPYEQYF
j_call: TRBJ2-1; clone_size: once; d_call: TRBD2; v_call: TRBV11-2; cdr3_nt: TGTGCCAGCAGCTCGGGACTAGCTGTCGATGAGCAGTTCTTC; cdr3_aa: CASSSGLAVDEQFF
j_call: TRBJ1-3; clone_size: NA; d_call: TRBD1; v_call: TRBV5-6; cdr3_nt: TGTGCCAGCAGCTTGGGCAGGGGGCGCCTACAAAACTCTGGAAACACCATATATTTT; cdr3_aa: CASSLGRGRLQNSGNTIYF
j_call: TRBJ1-2; clone_size: NA; d_call: NA; v_call: TRBV18; cdr3_nt: TGTGCCAGCTCACCACAACGGACAGCGAATGGCTACACCTTC; cdr3_aa: CASSPQRTANGYTF
j_call: TRBJ2-1; clone_size: NA; d_call: TRBD2; v_call: TRBV10-1; cdr3_nt: TGCGCCAGCAGTGAGTCATTAGCGGGAAAGGTTGGTGAGCAGTTCTTC; cdr3_aa: CASSESLAGKVGEQFF
j_call: TRBJ1-1; clone_size: NA; d_call: TRBD1; v_call: TRBV12-5; cdr3_nt: TGTGCTAGTGGCCCCTCCGACAGGGGGCGGACTGAAGCTTTCTTT; cdr3_aa: CASGPSDRGRTEAFF
j_call: TRBJ1-6; clone_size: NA; d_call: NA; v_call: TRBV28; cdr3_nt: TGTGCCAGCAGATTAGGGGCCCGTCGAGGTTCACCCCTCCACTTT; cdr3_aa: CASRLGARRGSPLHF
j_call: TRBJ2-7; clone_size: NA; d_call: NA; v_call: TRBV19; cdr3_nt: TGTGCCAGTAGTATAATGGGCCCCTCGGGGGAGCAGTACTTC; cdr3_aa: CASSIMGPSGEQYF
j_call: TRBJ1-2; clone_size: NA; d_call: NA; v_call: TRBV11-2; cdr3_nt: TGTGCCAGCAGCACAGAATTAACAGGGAACTATGGCTACACCTTC; cdr3_aa: CASSTELTGNYGYTF
j_call: TRBJ1-3; clone_size: NA; d_call: NA; v_call: TRBV27; cdr3_nt: TGTGCCAGCAGTTTAAATGGCCCCCTCCTCTCTGGAAACACCATATATTTT; cdr3_aa: CASSLNGPLLSGNTIYF
j_call: TRBJ2-7; clone_size: once; d_call: NA; v_call: TRBV6-5; cdr3_nt: TGTGCCAGCAGTTACTCGCGGAACTCCTACGAGCAGTACTTC; cdr3_aa: CASSYSRNSYEQYF
j_call: TRBJ2-5; clone_size: once; d_call: TRBD1; v_call: TRBV27; cdr3_nt: TGTGCCAGCAGTCTTGGGACAGGGCGAAGGGAGACCCAGTACTTC; cdr3_aa: CASSLGTGRRETQYF
j_call: TRBJ2-3; clone_size: NA; d_call: TRBD2; v_call: TRBV2; cdr3_nt: TGTGCCAGCAGGGTAGGACTAGCGGCCACAGATACGCAGTATTTT; cdr3_aa: CASRVGLAATDTQYF
j_call: TRBJ2-7; clone_size: NA; d_call: NA; v_call: TRBV5-1; cdr3_nt: TGCGCCAGCAGCATACGGGAGAGTTACGAGCAGTACTTC; cdr3_aa: CASSIRESYEQYF
j_call: TRBJ1-2; clone_size: NA; d_call: TRBD1; v_call: TRBV9; cdr3_nt: TGTGCCAGCAGCGTAGGAGGGGAGACGACAGGGTCTGGCTACACCTTC; cdr3_aa: CASSVGGETTGSGYTF
j_call: TRBJ1-4; clone_size: NA; d_call: NA; v_call: TRBV5-1; cdr3_nt: TGCGCCAGCAGAGAGGGTAATGAAAAACTGTTTTTT; cdr3_aa: CASREGNEKLFF
j_call: TRBJ1-5; clone_size: NA; d_call: NA; v_call: TRBV6-5; cdr3_nt: TGTGCCAGCAGCTCCCCCCCGTCGGGCAATCAGCCCCAGCATTTT; cdr3_aa: CASSSPPSGNQPQHF
j_call: TRBJ1-1; clone_size: once; d_call: NA; v_call: TRBV19; cdr3_nt: TGTGCCAGTAGTATAGACCTACAGGAAGCTTTCTTT; cdr3_aa: CASSIDLQEAFF
j_call: TRBJ1-1; clone_size: NA; d_call: NA; v_call: TRBV6-6; cdr3_nt: TGTGCCAGCAGTGGGGGCAACACTGAAGCTTTCTTT; cdr3_aa: CASSGGNTEAFF
j_call: TRBJ1-1; clone_size: NA; d_call: TRBD1; v_call: TRBV9; cdr3_nt: TGTGCCAGCAGCGTTACTGGGACAGGGTGGACTGAAGCTTTCTTT; cdr3_aa: CASSVTGTGWTEAFF
j_call: TRBJ2-1; clone_size: NA; d_call: NA; v_call: TRBV7-3; cdr3_nt: TGTGCCAGCAGCCCCAGTCGACAAATAGGAGGTTCCAATGAGCAGTTCTTC; cdr3_aa: CASSPSRQIGGSNEQFF
j_call: TRBJ1-2; clone_size: NA; d_call: TRBD1; v_call: TRBV6-5; cdr3_nt: TGTGCCAGCAGCTACCGGACAGGGGGCCGTGGCTACACCTTC; cdr3_aa: CASSYRTGGRGYTF
j_call: TRBJ1-5; clone_size: few; d_call: TRBD1; v_call: TRBV19; cdr3_nt: TGTGCCAGTAGTATGGACAGGGGTTTGGGGCAGCCCCAGCATTTT; cdr3_aa: CASSMDRGLGQPQHF
j_call: TRBJ2-7; clone_size: once; d_call: TRBD2; v_call: TRBV5-1; cdr3_nt: TGCGCCAGCAGCTCAGCGGGGGGAGCCTACGAGCAGTACTTC; cdr3_aa: CASSSAGGAYEQYF
j_call: TRBJ2-5; clone_size: NA; d_call: NA; v_call: TRBV6-1; cdr3_nt: TGTGCCAGCACCCCCGGGACACTACAAGAGACCCAGTACTTC; cdr3_aa: CASTPGTLQETQYF
j_call: TRBJ2-6; clone_size: NA; d_call: TRBD2; v_call: TRBV9; cdr3_nt: TGTGCCAGCAGCCCTCCGGGACTAGACAGTGGGGCCAACGTCCTGACTTTC; cdr3_aa: CASSPPGLDSGANVLTF
j_call: TRBJ1-6; clone_size: NA; d_call: TRBD1; v_call: TRBV7-9; cdr3_nt: TGTGCCAGCAGCTTAGGGACAGGGAATTTGAGGAATTCACCCCTCCACTTT; cdr3_aa: CASSLGTGNLRNSPLHF
j_call: TRBJ2-2; clone_size: NA; d_call: NA; v_call: TRBV5-1; cdr3_nt: TGCGCCAGCAGCTTGGCGGGAGTCAACACCGGGGAGCTGTTTTTT; cdr3_aa: CASSLAGVNTGELFF
j_call: TRBJ2-1; clone_size: few; d_call: TRBD2; v_call: TRBV11-2; cdr3_nt: TGTGCCAGCAGCTTTGGACTAGCGGGGGCTCAGTTCTTC; cdr3_aa: CASSFGLAGAQFF
j_call: TRBJ1-1; clone_size: NA; d_call: TRBD1; v_call: TRBV27; cdr3_nt: TGTGCCAGCAGTTTCCAGGGGGTCACTGAAGCTTTCTTT; cdr3_aa: CASSFQGVTEAFF
j_call: TRBJ2-2; clone_size: once; d_call: NA; v_call: TRBV6-1; cdr3_nt: TGTGCCAGCGGTATAGAACAGGGTCGCCGGGAGCTGTTTTTT; cdr3_aa: CASGIEQGRRELFF
j_call: TRBJ1-2; clone_size: once; d_call: TRBD1; v_call: TRBV27; cdr3_nt: TGTGCCAGCAGGCTAGGGGGCGCCTATGGCTACACCTTC; cdr3_aa: CASRLGGAYGYTF
j_call: TRBJ1-1; clone_size: NA; d_call: TRBD1; v_call: TRBV27; cdr3_nt: TGTGCCAGCAGGAAACAGGGGGCGTACACTGAAGCTTTCTTT; cdr3_aa: CASRKQGAYTEAFF
j_call: TRBJ1-4; clone_size: NA; d_call: NA; v_call: TRBV28; cdr3_nt: TGTGCCAGCAGTCCCCGTCAGGTGATCGGAAAACTGTTTTTT; cdr3_aa: CASSPRQVIGKLFF
j_call: TRBJ1-2; clone_size: NA; d_call: NA; v_call: TRBV28; cdr3_nt: TGTGCCAGCAGTTCAATCTATGGCTACACCTTC; cdr3_aa: CASSSIYGYTF
j_call: TRBJ1-2; clone_size: NA; d_call: NA; v_call: TRBV4-1; cdr3_nt: TGCGCCACACGTTGGCGGGGCTACACCTTC; cdr3_aa: CATRWRGYTF
j_call: TRBJ2-2; clone_size: NA; d_call: TRBD1; v_call: TRBV5-1; cdr3_nt: TGCGCCAGCAGCTTGGAAGGACAGGGGACGAGGACCGGGGAGCTGTTTTTT; cdr3_aa: CASSLEGQGTRTGELFF
j_call: TRBJ1-2; clone_size: NA; d_call: NA; v_call: TRBV6-5; cdr3_nt: TGTGCCAGCAGCTTCTCCGACAGGCCCTATGGCTACACCTTC; cdr3_aa: CASSFSDRPYGYTF
j_call: TRBJ1-6; clone_size: NA; d_call: NA; v_call: TRBV6-5; cdr3_nt: TGTGCCAGCAGTTACGATCGAGGTAATTCACCCCTCCACTTT; cdr3_aa: CASSYDRGNSPLHF
j_call: TRBJ2-3; clone_size: NA; d_call: NA; v_call: TRBV2; cdr3_nt: TGTGCCAGCAGTCGGCCTCGCGGGATCCTCACAGATACGCAGTATTTT; cdr3_aa: CASSRPRGILTDTQYF
j_call: TRBJ1-2; clone_size: NA; d_call: NA; v_call: TRBV19; cdr3_nt: TGTGCCAGTAGTATAGGACAGAACTTTTTCTATGGCTACACCTTC; cdr3_aa: CASSIGQNFFYGYTF
j_call: TRBJ2-7; clone_size: NA; d_call: NA; v_call: TRBV15; cdr3_nt: TGTGCCACCAGCAGATGGGGGGGGCAACCCTACGAGCAGTACTTC; cdr3_aa: CATSRWGGQPYEQYF
j_call: TRBJ2-7; clone_size: NA; d_call: NA; v_call: TRBV6-5; cdr3_nt: TGTGCCAGCAGTTACGGGACACGAGCCTACGAGCAGTACTTC; cdr3_aa: CASSYGTRAYEQYF
j_call: TRBJ1-5; clone_size: once; d_call: TRBD1; v_call: TRBV6-1; cdr3_nt: TGTGCCAGCAGTGCCAAGGGGACAGCTAATAGCAATCAGCCCCAGCATTTT; cdr3_aa: CASSAKGTANSNQPQHF
j_call: TRBJ2-7; clone_size: NA; d_call: TRBD2; v_call: TRBV5-5; cdr3_nt: TGTGCCAGCAGTAAGGGACTAGCGGTCTACGAGCAGTACTTC; cdr3_aa: CASSKGLAVYEQYF
j_call: TRBJ1-4; clone_size: NA; d_call: NA; v_call: TRBV30; cdr3_nt: TGTGCCTGGGAGTACGATGAAAAACTGTTTTTT; cdr3_aa: CAWEYDEKLFF
j_call: TRBJ1-5; clone_size: NA; d_call: TRBD1; v_call: TRBV7-9; cdr3_nt: TGTGCCAGCAGCTCAACGACAGGGGATCAGCCCCAGCATTTT; cdr3_aa: CASSSTTGDQPQHF
j_call: TRBJ2-7; clone_size: NA; d_call: NA; v_call: TRBV7-2; cdr3_nt: TGTGCCAGCAGCTCCAATCGACAAGTTTTCTACGAGCAGTACTTC; cdr3_aa: CASSSNRQVFYEQYF
j_call: TRBJ2-7; clone_size: NA; d_call: TRBD2; v_call: TRBV9; cdr3_nt: TGTGCCAGCAGCGGCGGGACTAGGGGGTACGGGGGAGTCAACGAGCAGTACTTC; cdr3_aa: CASSGGTRGYGGVNEQYF
j_call: TRBJ2-1; clone_size: NA; d_call: NA; v_call: TRBV6-5; cdr3_nt: TGTGCCAGCAGCCCTAAGGGGGAATACAATGAGCAGTTCTTC; cdr3_aa: CASSPKGEYNEQFF
j_call: TRBJ2-6; clone_size: NA; d_call: NA; v_call: TRBV5-1; cdr3_nt: TGCGCCAGCAGCTTGGGACTATCTGGGGCCAACGTCCTGACTTTC; cdr3_aa: CASSLGLSGANVLTF
j_call: TRBJ2-1; clone_size: NA; d_call: NA; v_call: TRBV11-2; cdr3_nt: TGTGCCAGCAGTCAAGCGTTCAACAATGAGCAGTTCTTC; cdr3_aa: CASSQAFNNEQFF
j_call: TRBJ1-1; clone_size: once; d_call: NA; v_call: TRBV5-8; cdr3_nt: TGTGCCAGCAGCTCGGCTTGGGGGAGGGTGAACACTGAAGCTTTCTTT; cdr3_aa: CASSSAWGRVNTEAFF